The TCR beta chain described here comes from a study of Ad26.COV2.S vaccination and SARS-CoV-2 variants. General study points: Possibly, TCR breadth and depth analyses underestimated total T cell responses. Greater spike-specific TCR breadth was seen in vaccine recipients than in placebo recipients.

Clones were read by immunoSEQ multiplex PCR, and TCRdb kept only the in-frame ones, dropping some. The sample shows about 350,000 clones, roughly 94% of them seen only once. About this clone itself: Antigen unknown.

The CDR3 covers 17 residues. Trimming pared 2 bases from V and 3 bases from J, leaving 17 bases between. Per the germline V gene, CDR1 is LGHDT and CDR2 is YNNKEL (reference sequence). Material: peripheral blood, obtained after recovery from COVID-19. The clonotype originates from a human donor who had recovered from COVID-19. This chain connects TRBV3-1 (or the pseudogene TRBV3-2) to TRBJ1-3, with a tentative D call TRBD1 (6 bases). CDR3: CASSQPPAGVGGNTIYF. The CDR3 nucleotides are TGTGCCAGCAGCCAACCCCCCGCAGGGGTGGGTGGAAACACCATATATTTT.